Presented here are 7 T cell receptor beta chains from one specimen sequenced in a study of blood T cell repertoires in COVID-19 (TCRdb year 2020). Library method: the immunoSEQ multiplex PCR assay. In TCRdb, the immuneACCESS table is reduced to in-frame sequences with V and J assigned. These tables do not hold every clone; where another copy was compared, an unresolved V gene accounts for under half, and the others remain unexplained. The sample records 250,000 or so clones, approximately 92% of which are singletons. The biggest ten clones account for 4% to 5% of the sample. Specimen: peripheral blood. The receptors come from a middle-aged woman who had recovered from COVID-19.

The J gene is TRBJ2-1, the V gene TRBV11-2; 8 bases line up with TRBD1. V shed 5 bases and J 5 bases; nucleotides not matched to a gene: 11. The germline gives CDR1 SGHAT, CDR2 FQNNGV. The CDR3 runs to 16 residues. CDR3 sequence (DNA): TGTGCCAGCAGCCCCCTCGACAGGGGACACAACAATGAGCAGTTCTTC. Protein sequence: CASSPLDRGHNNEQFF.

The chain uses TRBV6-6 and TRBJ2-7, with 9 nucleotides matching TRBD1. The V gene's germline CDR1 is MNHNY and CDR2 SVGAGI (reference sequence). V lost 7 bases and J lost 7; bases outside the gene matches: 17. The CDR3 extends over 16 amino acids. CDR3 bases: TGTGCCAGCAACTCTCACGTGGGGACAGGGTTGGGGGAGCAGTACGTC. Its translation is CASNSHVGTGLGEQYV.

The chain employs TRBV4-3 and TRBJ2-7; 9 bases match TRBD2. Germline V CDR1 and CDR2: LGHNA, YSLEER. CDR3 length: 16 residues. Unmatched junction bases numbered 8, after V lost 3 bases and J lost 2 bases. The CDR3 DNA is TGCGCCAGCAGCCAGAGCCCGGGACTAGCTCCCTACGAGCAGTACGTC. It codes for CASSQSPGLAPYEQYV.

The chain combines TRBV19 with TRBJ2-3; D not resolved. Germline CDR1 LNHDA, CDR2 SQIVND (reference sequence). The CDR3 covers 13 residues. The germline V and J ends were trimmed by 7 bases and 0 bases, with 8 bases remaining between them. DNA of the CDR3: TGTGCCAGTACCCCTAGAAGCACAGATACGCAGTATTTT. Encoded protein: CASTPRSTDTQYF.

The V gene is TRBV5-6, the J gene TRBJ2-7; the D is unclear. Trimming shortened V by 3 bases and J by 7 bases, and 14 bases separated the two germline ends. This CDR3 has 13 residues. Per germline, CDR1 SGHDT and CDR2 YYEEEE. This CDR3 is CASSYDTSYEQYV. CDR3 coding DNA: TGTGCCAGCAGCTACGACACATCTTATGAGCAGTACGTC.

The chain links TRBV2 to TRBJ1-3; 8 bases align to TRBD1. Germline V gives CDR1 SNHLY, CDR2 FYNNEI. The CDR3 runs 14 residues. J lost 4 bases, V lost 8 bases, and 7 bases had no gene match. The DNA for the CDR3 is TGTGCCAGCGCGGGGGACAGGATCGGAAACACCATATATTTT. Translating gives CASAGDRIGNTIYF.

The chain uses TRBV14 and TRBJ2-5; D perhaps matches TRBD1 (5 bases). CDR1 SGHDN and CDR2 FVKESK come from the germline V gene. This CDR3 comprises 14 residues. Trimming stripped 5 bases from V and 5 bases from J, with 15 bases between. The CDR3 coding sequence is TGTGCCAGCAGCTACAGACAGCCCCAGGAGACCCAGTACTTC. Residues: CASSYRQPQETQYF.